Sequencing of this TCR beta chain was carried out in a study of CD8 T cells in ankylosing spondylitis. Study-level points and caveats: Matched ankylosing spondylitis synovial fluid reportedly contained a significantly enriched population of disease-linked clones. One TCR beta motif, made up of roughly 8 highly homologous variants, appeared characteristic of ankylosing spondylitis blood.

Germline CDR1 SGHRS, CDR2 YFSETQ. After removal of 4 bases from V and 1 base from J, the junction contained 4 bases not matched to a gene. The CDR3 is 15 amino acids. Quantitative 5'-RACE with molecular barcodes produced the TCR beta libraries. TCRdb processed the 5' RACE reads anew with MiXCR; each CDR3 protein has one entry. Here the sample spans a few hundred thousand distinct CDR3 sequences, over 8.5% being singletons. This clonotype was observed many times. Its matching antigen is unknown. This receptor was identified in a male donor with ankylosing spondylitis or in good health (not recorded which). Sequencing was carried out using blood, either unsorted or a sorted T cell fraction (not recorded which). This chain links TRBV5-1 with TRBJ2-3, with 9 bases identical to TRBD2. In nucleotides, the CDR3 is TGCGCCAGCAGCATAGTAGCGGGGGGCACAGATACGCAGTATTTT. Translating gives CASSIVAGGTDTQYF. The full variable domain, completed using reference TRBV5-1 and TRBJ2-3, is KAGVTQTPRYLIKTRGQQVTLSCSPISGHRSVSWYQQTPGQGLQFLFEYFSETQRNKGNFPGRFSGRQFSNSRSEMNVSTLELGDSALYLCASSIVAGGTDTQYFGPGTRLTVL.